This T cell receptor beta chain was found in a study of OX40 agonist ivuxolimab in advanced cancers. The study in broad terms: Ivuxolimab was a fully human IgG2 agonistic monoclonal antibody targeting the costimulatory receptor OX40 (CD134). Intravenous ivuxolimab was administered to patients every 2 weeks at six dose levels: 0.01, 0.1, 0.3, 1.5, 3 and 10 mg/kg. Of the approximately 54 dose-escalation patients, hepatocellular carcinoma was present in about 19, melanoma in around 15, renal cell carcinoma in 9 and head and neck cancer in 9. The dose-escalation cohort was 80% to 90% male with a mean age of around 64 years, ranging from roughly 23 to 80. Prior anti-PD-1, anti-PD-L1 or anti-CTLA-4 therapy was permitted, and less than 45% of dose-escalation patients had received checkpoint inhibitors. Partial responses were achieved by three dose-escalation patients, of whom one had hepatocellular carcinoma and two had cutaneous melanoma. Peripheral TCRbeta sequencing aimed to test whether ivuxolimab altered TCR sequence diversity and caused clonal T-cell expansion. The paper covers the monotherapy dose-escalation part of the phase I ivuxolimab trial, which included N of about 50 patients.

A note on this clone: The antigen it binds to is not known. No per-base quality is available; no much larger clone lies one base away.

Taken from cysteine to phenylalanine, the CDR3 has 17 residues. Left in the record is the CDR3 DNA by itself, 51 bases read in frame from the first base. Reading the germline V gene (reference sequence) gives CDR1 LNHDA and CDR2 SQIVND. At the junction V is shortened by 5 bases and J by 0 bases; bases outside the gene matches: 6. To sequence the TCRbeta CDR3 region, genomic DNA was isolated from the sorted cells. TCRbeta CDR3 regions were sequenced using the immunoSEQ Assay. Held by TCRdb, this immuneACCESS table contains in-frame sequences only and omits some clones. Under half of the omission traces to an unresolved V gene where checked; the cause of the rest is unknown. This sample has 98,000 or so clones in its table, and 91% of those were observed once. The ten largest clones represent over 0.6% of the sample. On the study overall, not on this receptor specifically: Low levels of normalized T-cell clonal expansion were also seen in some patients who did not respond. The antigen specificity of the clonally expanded peripheral T cells was not determined. At doses of 0.1 to 3.0 mg/kg, clonal expansion of both CD4+ and CD8+ blood T cells was observed from baseline to week 6. In the 0.1-3.0 mg/kg groups, partial responders were among the patients with the lowest normalized peripheral clonal expansion, particularly in CD8+ T cells. After ivuxolimab, more expanded clones were found on average in CD8+ T cells than in CD4+ T cells.

The trial excluded patients who had a history of autoimmune disease or who were on systemic immunosuppression. Peripheral blood for TCR sequencing was collected from all dose cohorts at baseline, on cycle 4 day 1, and on cycle 7 day 1. The samples were drawn from a first-in-human, open-label, multicenter phase I dose-escalation trial of ivuxolimab. Adults with locally advanced or metastatic melanoma, renal cell carcinoma, hepatocellular carcinoma or head and neck squamous cell carcinoma were enrolled in the trial. Before TCR sequencing, CD4+ T cells and CD8+ T cells were sorted from peripheral blood as separate populations.

The sequence was obtained from an adult with an advanced solid tumor such as melanoma, head and neck, liver or kidney cancer. The material was CD4+ or CD8+ T cells sorted from blood, obtained in a trial of the OX40 agonist ivuxolimab. The sequence joins TRBV19 to TRBJ2-6, with TRBD1 identical over 8 junction bases. The DNA sequence is given as TGTGCCAGTAGTCCAGGGGGCCCGAGCTCTGGGGCCAACGTCCTGACTTTC. It specifies CASSPGGPSSGANVLTF.